These 32 T cell receptor beta chains came from one sample sequenced in a study of blood T cell repertoires in COVID-19. Assay: immunoSEQ multiplex PCR; the TCRdb copy retains only in-frame clones and omits some. The sample includes around 130,000 clones, roughly 80% seen only once; the top ten take about 1.5%. Sequenced input: PBMCs or T cells enriched from blood (not recorded which). These receptors originate from a woman between 18 and 30 years old who had been exposed to COVID-19.

The gene calls are TRBV29-1 and TRBJ2-7; TRBD1 might be the D (6 bases). CDR3 length equals 15 residues. Germline values: CDR1 SQVTM, CDR2 ANQGSEA. Trimming removed 6 bases from V and 0 bases from J, with 18 bases in between. For the CDR3, the DNA is TGCAGCGTGATTCCGGACAGATTACGCTCCTACGAGCAGTACTTC. It translates to CSVIPDRLRSYEQYF.

This chain connects TRBV6-1 to TRBJ1-2; 7 positions agree with TRBD1. Looked up from germline, CDR1 is MNHNS and CDR2 is SASEGT. The CDR3 runs to 15 residues. V was clipped by 3 bases and J by 1 base; unmatched bases: 5. This CDR3 is CASSEGDRINYGYTF. CDR3 in DNA: TGTGCCAGCAGTGAGGGGGACAGAATTAACTATGGCTACACCTTC.

The CDR3 DNA reads as TGTGCCAGCAGCTTAACAGGGTCTTTTGGTGGCTACACCTTC. Its translation: CASSLTGSFGGYTF. The chain joins TRBV7-9 to TRBJ1-2, with D perhaps TRBD1 (6 bases). CDR3 length: 14 residues. Germline assignment: CDR1 SEHNR and CDR2 FQNEAQ (reference sequence). Trimming stripped 2 bases from V and 7 bases from J, with 14 bases between.

Comments on this clone: This specimen includes other DNA sequences encoding the same CDR3. The gene calls are TRBV2 and TRBJ1-2; tentative D call: TRBD1 (6 bases). The V end lost 7 bases, the J end lost 3 bases, and 9 bases lay between the germline ends. The CDR3 has 12 residues. Germline V CDR1 and CDR2: SNHLY, FYNNEI. The CDR3, as DNA: TGTGCCAGCAAAGGGGGGGACTATGGCTACACCTTC. Translating gives CASKGGDYGYTF.

CDR3 protein: CASSRNRFEKLFF. The CDR3 region has the DNA TGTGCCAGCAGCAGGAATAGATTCGAAAAACTGTTTTTT. The chain links TRBV6-5 to TRBJ1-4; the D is unclear. Germline lookup yields CDR1 MNHEY and CDR2 SVGAGI. CDR3 length: 13 amino acids. V lost 6 bases and J lost 8, with 13 bases in between.

The chain joins TRBV6-2 or TRBV6-3 to TRBJ2-2; 9 nucleotides align to TRBD2. The germline gives CDR1 MNHEY, CDR2 SVGEGT. Trimming took 5 bases from V and 3 from J; bases not matched to a gene: 10. CDR3 size: 17 residues. The CDR3 DNA is TGTGCCAGCAGTCCACCCCGGACTAGCGAGTACACCGGGGAGCTGTTTTTT. This codes for CASSPPRTSEYTGELFF.

This chain connects TRBV4-3 to TRBJ2-2; 7 bases map to TRBD1. This CDR3 comprises 15 residues. Unmatched junction bases numbered 8, after V lost 4 bases and J lost 6 bases. Germline V CDR1 and CDR2: LGHNA, YSLEER. CDR3 sequence reads: CASSPWDSWAGELFF. The CDR3 DNA sequence: TGCGCCAGCAGCCCCTGGGACAGTTGGGCCGGGGAGCTGTTTTTT.

The gene calls are TRBV7-8 and TRBJ1-1; 7 bases agree with TRBD1. The CDR3 consists of 14 residues. CDR1 and CDR2 (germline): SGHVS, FQNEAQ. Losses at the gene ends were 4 bases for V and 1 base for J; bases not matched to a gene: 3. CDR3 DNA sequence: TGTGCCAGCAGCTCGCGGACAGGGAACACTGAAGCTTTCTTT. Amino acids: CASSSRTGNTEAFF.

This clone occurred a few times. The genes are TRBV10-3 and TRBJ2-7, with 7 bases aligning to TRBD2. J gave up 2 bases and V 5 bases, and 9 bases lay outside the gene matches. CDR1 ENHRY and CDR2 SYGVKD come from the germline V gene. The CDR3 runs 15 residues. The CDR3 sequence is CAISPTGLETYEQYF. For the CDR3, the DNA is TGTGCCATCAGTCCCACCGGACTAGAGACCTACGAGCAGTACTTC.

The gene calls are TRBV30 and TRBJ1-6; D perhaps matches TRBD1 (5 bases). This CDR3 is 16 amino acids long. The germline gives CDR1 GTSNPN, CDR2 SVGIG (reference sequence). Between the trimmed V and J ends, which lost 3 bases and 8 bases, there was a span of 20 bases. The CDR3 reads CAWSRYQGGLDSPLHF. DNA of the CDR3: TGTGCCTGGAGCAGGTATCAGGGTGGATTAGATTCACCCCTCCACTTT. Using reference TRBV30 and TRBJ1-6 for the parts outside the CDR3, the full variable domain is SQTIHQWPATLVQPVGSPLSLECTVEGTSNPNLYWYRQAAGRGLQLLFYSVGIGQISSEVPQNLSASRPQDRQFILSSKKLLLSDSGFYLCAWSRYQGGLDSPLHFGNGTRLTVT.

This clone was recorded only once. The chain uses TRBV3-1 (or the pseudogene TRBV3-2) and TRBJ2-3, with D tentatively TRBD1 (6 bases). Trimming pared 4 bases from V and 1 base from J, leaving 12 bases between. Looked up from germline, CDR1 is LGHDT and CDR2 is YNNKEL (reference sequence). CDR3 length: 15 amino acids. CDR3 bases: TGTGCCAGCAGCCCCTGGGGGCGGGGCACAGATACGCAGTATTTT. Translating gives CASSPWGRGTDTQYF.

The V gene is TRBV6-4, the J gene TRBJ2-7; 9 bases are a match to TRBD2. The CDR3 covers 16 residues. V gave up 9 bases and J gave up 0 bases; unmatched junction bases: 12. Germline lookup yields CDR1 MRHNA and CDR2 SNTAGT. CDR3 residues: CARPVAGAAPSYEQYF. The CDR3 DNA follows: TGTGCCAGACCCGTAGCGGGAGCCGCCCCCTCCTACGAGCAGTACTTC.

The chain uses TRBV5-1 and TRBJ1-2, with 7 bases fitting TRBD1. The CDR3 spans 15 residues. Germline CDR1 reads SGHRS; CDR2 reads YFSETQ. Trimming cost V 4 bases and J 7 bases; bases outside gene matches: 13. The DNA for the CDR3 is TGCGCCAGCAGCATCCGACAGGGCTCTTGGGGTGGCTACACCTTC. Its protein is CASSIRQGSWGGYTF.

The genes are TRBV29-1 and TRBJ1-1, with D tentatively TRBD1 (5 bases). CDR1 and CDR2 from the germline V gene are SQVTM and ANQGSEA. This CDR3 spans 13 amino acids. V was cut by 6 bases and J by 11 bases, with 22 bases left in between. The CDR3 sequence: CSVVRGPAALAFF. CDR3 sequence (DNA): TGCAGCGTAGTAAGGGGCCCCGCGGCGTTGGCTTTCTTT.

The rearrangement joins TRBV20-1 to TRBJ1-1; D gene ambiguous. From germline, CDR1 is DFQATT and CDR2 SNEGSKA (reference sequence). This CDR3 is 13 amino acids long. Trimming shortened V by 3 bases and J by 0 bases, and 8 bases separated the two germline ends. The CDR3 is CSASRDMNTEAFF. CDR3 in DNA: TGCAGTGCTAGTCGAGACATGAACACTGAAGCTTTCTTT.

The gene calls are TRBV3-1 (or the pseudogene TRBV3-2) and TRBJ1-2; D is undetermined. The CDR3 extends over 15 amino acids. The V end was cut by 0 bases, the J end by 4 bases, with 12 bases between. Germline lookup yields CDR1 LGHDT and CDR2 YNNKEL (reference sequence). The chain's CDR3 is CASSQDHIGLYGYTF. The CDR3 coding sequence is TGTGCCAGCAGCCAAGATCATATTGGCCTCTATGGCTACACCTTC.

The chain employs TRBV27 and TRBJ2-6; D uncertain. With 3 bases removed from V and 5 bases from J, the gap between germline ends came to 11 bases. This CDR3 comprises 15 residues. Germline CDR1 MNHEY, CDR2 SMNVEV (reference sequence). The chain's CDR3 is CASSFGQPRANVLTF. In DNA form, the CDR3 reads TGTGCCAGCAGTTTTGGGCAGCCGAGGGCCAACGTCCTGACTTTC.

DNA of the CDR3: TGCGCCAGCAGCCAACGGGGGGCTGACCGGGCCAACGTCCTGACTTTC. Its translation: CASSQRGADRANVLTF. The V call is TRBV4-3, the J call TRBJ2-6; a weak D match, TRBD2 (7 bases). The CDR3 totals 16 residues. Trimming removed 2 bases at V and 5 bases at J, with 13 bases between. Looked up from germline, CDR1 is LGHNA and CDR2 is YSLEER.

The V call is TRBV28, the J call TRBJ1-2, with unresolved D. The CDR3 is made up of 12 amino acids. Trimming removed 2 bases at V and 7 bases at J, with 8 bases between. Looked up from germline, CDR1 is MDHEN and CDR2 is SYDVKM. The CDR3, as DNA: TGTGCCAGCAGTTTAGGAGTTTCTGGCTACACCTTC. Translating it yields CASSLGVSGYTF.

The chain employs TRBV5-1 and TRBJ2-7; TRBD2 aligns across 11 bases. Unmatched junction bases numbered 6, after V lost 4 bases and J lost 0 bases. Germline loops: CDR1 SGHRS, CDR2 YFSETQ. There are 16 residues in the CDR3. This CDR3 reads CASSNSGTSGSYEQYF. The CDR3 DNA sequence: TGCGCCAGCAGCAACTCCGGGACTAGCGGCTCCTACGAGCAGTACTTC. The full variable domain, completed using reference TRBV5-1 and TRBJ2-7, is KAGVTQTPRYLIKTRGQQVTLSCSPISGHRSVSWYQQTPGQGLQFLFEYFSETQRNKGNFPGRFSGRQFSNSRSEMNVSTLELGDSALYLCASSNSGTSGSYEQYFGPGTRLTVT.

The chain combines TRBV27 with TRBJ2-1; TRBD2 is a possible D gene (7 bases). Trimming cost V 3 bases and J 8 bases, with 23 bases left between them. Per germline, CDR1 MNHEY and CDR2 SMNVEV (reference sequence). The CDR3 covers 17 residues. The CDR3, as DNA: TGTGCCAGCAGTTTGCCTCGGGGGGCGGGAGCTTGGGATGAGCAGTTCTTC. Its translation is CASSLPRGAGAWDEQFF.

The J gene is TRBJ2-7, the V gene TRBV10-3, with a tentative D call TRBD2 (5 bases). From germline, CDR1 is ENHRY and CDR2 SYGVKD. This CDR3 has 14 residues. V gave up 10 bases and J gave up 4 bases, with 20 bases separating them. This chain's CDR3 is CATWTGLNYYEQYF. DNA of the CDR3: TGTGCCACTTGGACCGGACTCAATTATTACGAGCAGTACTTC.

The rearrangement links TRBV6-1 to TRBJ2-7, with TRBD2 matching 8 bases. From germline, CDR1 is MNHNS and CDR2 SASEGT. J gave up 0 bases and V 4 bases, and 8 bases lay outside the gene matches. The CDR3 covers 16 residues. CDR3 bases: TGTGCCAGCAGTGTTGGACTAGCTGAAATCTCCTACGAGCAGTACTTC. As protein: CASSVGLAEISYEQYF.

CDR3 DNA: TGTGCCGCTTTTCAGGTTGGGTACACTGAAGCTTTCTTT. Its translation is CAAFQVGYTEAFF. The chain recombines TRBV6-5 with TRBJ1-1, with D hard to call. The ends were cut back, 11 bases at V and 3 bases at J, with 16 bases in the middle. There are 13 residues in the CDR3. Germline V gene data show CDR1 as MNHEY and CDR2 as SVGAGI.

This clone was observed a single time. The rearrangement joins TRBV18 to TRBJ2-1; TRBD2 aligns across 10 bases. CDR1 is KGHSH, CDR2 LQKENI, per germline. The CDR3 covers 15 residues. Trimming at V came to 2 bases and at J to 4 bases, leaving 2 bases not matched to a gene. CDR3 bases: TGTGCCAGCTCACCAAGGACTAGCGGATACAATGAGCAGTTCTTC. Amino acids: CASSPRTSGYNEQFF. The full variable domain, its missing parts supplied by reference TRBV18 and TRBJ2-1, is NAGVMQNPRHLVRRRGQEARLRCSPMKGHSHVYWYRQLPEEGLKFMVYLQKENIIDESGMPKERFSAEFPKEGPSILRIQQVVRGDSAAYFCASSPRTSGYNEQFFGPGTRLTVL.

In its sample, this clone was seen once. The V call is TRBV28, the J call TRBJ1-5; tentative D call: TRBD1 (5 bases). Germline V gene sequence: CDR1 MDHEN, CDR2 SYDVKM. This CDR3 contains 16 residues. Trimming stripped 7 bases from V and 10 bases from J, with 26 bases between. The DNA for the CDR3 is TGTGCCAGCACCACTTTTCTGGACAACAGGATCCTACCCCAGCATTTT. Protein: CASTTFLDNRILPQHF.

This chain uses TRBV29-1 with TRBJ2-1; TRBD2 aligns across 10 bases. This CDR3 is built from 19 residues. V trimming: 0 bases; J trimming: 8 bases; junction bases outside the gene matches: 19. Germline CDR1 is SQVTM and CDR2 is ANQGSEA. CDR3 DNA sequence: TGCAGCGTTGAAGATTGGACTAGCGGAAACCTACGTCCCCCTCATGAGCAGTTCTTC. Amino acids: CSVEDWTSGNLRPPHEQFF.

The chain joins TRBV11-1 to TRBJ1-1, with D possibly matching TRBD1 (5 bases). Germline-derived CDR1 and CDR2 are SGHAT and FQDESV (reference sequence). Trimming took 1 base from V and 1 from J, leaving 7 bases between them. The CDR3 has 14 residues. CDR3 amino acids: CASSLEGENTEAFF. The CDR3 DNA is TGTGCCAGCAGCTTAGAAGGGGAGAACACTGAAGCTTTCTTT.

V and J are TRBV29-1 and TRBJ2-7; weak D call: TRBD2 (5 bases). Per the germline V gene, CDR1 is SQVTM and CDR2 is ANQGSEA. Trimming left V 5 bases short and J 5 bases short, with 13 bases between. There are 12 residues in the CDR3. In DNA form, the CDR3 reads TGCAGCGTTCAGGTTACTAGGAACGAGCAGTACTTC. Translated: CSVQVTRNEQYF.

The rearrangement links TRBV6-5 to TRBJ1-2, with D tentatively TRBD1 (5 bases). Germline V CDR1 and CDR2: MNHEY, SVGAGI. V was clipped by 6 bases and J by 6 bases, with 14 bases between them. The CDR3 covers 13 residues. The CDR3 spells CASSRQRIHGYTF. The CDR3 DNA reads as TGTGCCAGCAGCCGACAGAGAATCCATGGCTACACCTTC.

The J gene is TRBJ2-3, the V gene TRBV25-1; 12 nucleotides match TRBD1. With V trimmed by 1 base and J by 4 bases, 3 bases remained unmatched. Germline V gives CDR1 MGHDK, CDR2 SYGVNS. The CDR3 sequence is 16 residues long. The CDR3 here is CASSEWGTGGSDTQYF. CDR3 coding DNA: TGTGCCAGCAGTGAATGGGGGACAGGGGGCTCAGATACGCAGTATTTT.

V usage is TRBV7-2 and J usage is TRBJ1-1, with D tentatively TRBD1 (6 bases). This CDR3 region has 15 residues. The germline CDR1 and CDR2 sequences are SGHTA and FQGNSA. The V gene lost 5 bases and the J gene lost 1 base, with 14 bases spanning the gap. CDR3 DNA: TGTGCCAGCAGCCCCACCGGGACAAAGAACACTGAAGCTTTCTTT. Encoded protein: CASSPTGTKNTEAFF.